The clone carrying this TCR beta chain has just a few counts. These data originate in a study of blood T cell repertoires in COVID-19. Germline loops: CDR1 WSHSY, CDR2 SAAADI. This CDR3 contains 12 residues. V was trimmed by 2 bases and J by 11 bases, leaving 12 bases between them. Participants, about 18 to 100 years old, spanned about 26 US areas. Participants were placed into cohorts based on the clinical history they reported. Either two negative PCRs, clearance, or symptom resolution qualified Cohort 3 donors as recovered. Under the authors' procedure: Amplification from reference gene primers served as the basis for estimated nucleated cell counts. The protocol was immunoSEQ multiplex PCR, while the TCRdb copy is restricted to in-frame clones and leaves out a portion. From that table come the V and J calls and clone size; the DNA was used to work out D and trimming. The table records roughly 300,000 clones, 80% to 90% of them present only once.

Input material: PBMCs or T cells enriched from blood (not recorded which). The chain uses TRBV10-2 and TRBJ1-1; tentatively, D is TRBD1 (6 bases). The sequence was obtained from a man in his thirties or forties who had recovered from COVID-19. The CDR3 nucleotides read TGCGCCAGCAGTGAGGAGGGGGTTCGGGCTTTCTTT. Translated, it gives CASSEEGVRAFF.